A selection of T cell receptor beta chains follows, all from one sample in a study of blood T cell repertoires in COVID-19. Libraries were prepared by immunoSEQ multiplex PCR; TCRdb keeps only in-frame clonotypes and omits some of them. The top ten hold roughly 4.5% of the sample, which has 210,000 or so clones, around 80% seen once. The sequencing input was PBMCs or T cells enriched from blood (not recorded which). The receptors stem from a young man with acute COVID-19. Both conserved end residues are part of each CDR3. The D gene is left open where the match is weak. Size tells how often a clone was seen (once, few, many) or the class of an expanded clone, and some rows leave it out.

d_call,v_call,clone_size,j_call,cdr3_aa,cdr3_nt
.,TRBV30,.,TRBJ2-3,CAWSGLGGVGTQYF,TGTGCCTGGAGTGGTCTCGGGGGAGTCGGTACGCAGTATTTT
TRBD1,TRBV7-2,.,TRBJ2-7,CASSLPGQGAYEQYF,TGTGCCAGCAGCTTACCGGGACAGGGGGCCTACGAGCAGTACTTC
.,TRBV29-1,.,TRBJ1-2,CSVVQGTSGYTF,TGCAGCGTTGTTCAGGGAACATCTGGCTACACCTTC
.,TRBV6-5,.,TRBJ2-5,CASSPGGGVKGTQYF,TGTGCCAGCAGCCCGGGGGGCGGGGTTAAGGGGACCCAGTACTTC
TRBD2,TRBV27,.,TRBJ2-3,CASSLKVPGLVTDTQYF,TGTGCCAGCAGTTTAAAGGTTCCGGGACTAGTCACAGATACGCAGTATTTT
.,TRBV7-9,.,TRBJ1-6,CASSEFAGNSPLHF,TGTGCCAGCAGTGAGTTTGCAGGTAATTCACCCCTCCACTTT
.,TRBV27,.,TRBJ1-4,CASGWPGRVLFF,TGTGCCAGCGGCTGGCCTGGGCGGGTACTGTTTTTT
.,TRBV28,.,TRBJ1-4,CASSLPRNEKLFF,TGTGCCAGCAGTTTACCCAGAAATGAAAAACTGTTTTTT
.,TRBV29-1,.,TRBJ1-2,CSVERREYGYTF,TGCAGCGTTGAGCGTCGGGAGTATGGCTACACCTTC
.,TRBV11-2,.,TRBJ1-3,CASSPLSSGNTIYF,TGTGCCAGCAGCCCGCTTAGCTCTGGAAACACCATATATTTT
TRBD1,TRBV5-1,.,TRBJ1-2,CASSLDGQGFYGYTF,TGCGCCAGCAGCTTGGATGGACAGGGTTTCTATGGCTACACCTTC
TRBD2,TRBV5-1,once,TRBJ2-7,CASSLGSGGDYEQYF,TGCGCCAGCAGCTTGGGTAGCGGGGGCGACTACGAGCAGTACTTC
.,TRBV11-3,.,TRBJ2-2,CASSYRGGGELFF,TGTGCCAGCAGTTACAGGGGAGGCGGGGAGCTGTTTTTT
.,TRBV20-1,.,TRBJ1-2,CSAQDSRNAF,TGCAGTGCTCAAGACTCACGCAACGCCTTC
.,TRBV19,.,TRBJ1-2,CASSIGAGLSYTF,TGTGCCAGTAGTATTGGGGCCGGCTTGAGCTACACCTTC
.,TRBV28,.,TRBJ1-1,CATMVPMNTEAFF,TGTGCCACTATGGTCCCTATGAACACTGAAGCTTTCTTT
TRBD2,TRBV6-5,.,TRBJ2-3,CASESGGHVDTQYF,TGTGCCAGCGAAAGCGGGGGGCATGTAGATACGCAGTATTTT
.,TRBV6-5,.,TRBJ2-5,CASSPRTIGVDTQYF,TGTGCCAGCAGTCCGCGGACCATAGGGGTGGATACCCAGTACTTC
.,TRBV7-6,.,TRBJ2-1,CASSSLSSYNEQFF,TGTGCCAGCAGCTCACTAAGTTCCTACAATGAGCAGTTCTTC
TRBD1,TRBV6-6,.,TRBJ1-5,CASSRPGQGDQPQHF,TGTGCCAGCAGTCGACCGGGACAGGGGGATCAGCCCCAGCATTTT
.,TRBV27,.,TRBJ1-2,CASSTTGNYGYTF,TGTGCCAGCAGTACGACAGGAAACTATGGCTACACCTTC
TRBD1,TRBV7-9,.,TRBJ2-7,CASSPTDRADYEQYF,TGTGCCAGCAGCCCGACCGACAGGGCAGACTACGAGCAGTACTTC
TRBD2,TRBV3-1/TRBV3-2,.,TRBJ2-5,CASSQTGGSWETQYF,TGTGCCAGCAGCCAAACGGGGGGGTCTTGGGAGACCCAGTACTTC
TRBD1,TRBV18,.,TRBJ1-5,CASSPEMRQGTSNQPQHF,TGTGCCAGCTCACCCGAGATGAGACAGGGAACTAGCAATCAGCCCCAGCATTTT
TRBD2,TRBV9,.,TRBJ2-3,CASTTAGPADTQYF,TGTGCCAGCACCACAGCGGGGCCAGCAGATACGCAGTATTTT
TRBD1,TRBV19,.,TRBJ1-6,CASSIIGTGDSPLHF,TGTGCCAGTAGTATCATCGGGACAGGGGATTCACCCCTCCACTTT
.,TRBV19,.,TRBJ1-5,CASSYWVGVHQPQHF,TGTGCCAGTTCCTATTGGGTCGGGGTTCATCAGCCCCAGCATTTT
.,TRBV2,.,TRBJ2-7,CASRGGPGTFYEQYF,TGTGCCAGCAGGGGGGGGCCGGGAACGTTCTACGAGCAGTACTTC
.,TRBV12-3/TRBV12-4,.,TRBJ1-3,CASSLYSGNTIYF,TGTGCCAGCAGTTTATATTCTGGAAACACCATATATTTT
.,TRBV9,.,TRBJ2-7,CASSASPDFTYEQYF,TGTGCCAGCAGCGCGTCCCCAGACTTCACCTACGAGCAGTACTTC
TRBD1,TRBV29-1,once,TRBJ1-1,CSVTGTGGVTEAFF,TGCAGCGTGACCGGGACAGGGGGCGTGACTGAAGCTTTCTTT
TRBD1,TRBV19,many,TRBJ1-5,CASKSGVYRGLNQPQHF,TGTGCCAGTAAGTCGGGCGTCTACAGGGGCCTCAATCAGCCCCAGCATTTT
.,TRBV7-6,many,TRBJ1-5,CASSLDAGFDQPQHF,TGTGCCAGCAGCTTAGACGCAGGGTTCGATCAGCCCCAGCATTTT
.,TRBV5-1,.,TRBJ1-1,CASSSQLNTEAFF,TGCGCCAGCAGTTCGCAGTTAAACACTGAAGCTTTCTTT
TRBD1,TRBV10-2,.,TRBJ2-7,CASSESRDRGHEQYF,TGCGCCAGCAGTGAGTCGCGGGACAGGGGCCACGAGCAGTACTTC
.,TRBV11-3,.,TRBJ2-1,CASSLEAGKNNEQFF,TGTGCCAGCAGCTTAGAGGCAGGGAAGAACAATGAGCAGTTCTTC
TRBD1,TRBV12-3/TRBV12-4,once,TRBJ1-5,CASSRGGFQPQHF,TGTGCCAGCAGTCGAGGGGGCTTTCAGCCCCAGCATTTT
TRBD2,TRBV3-1/TRBV3-2,.,TRBJ2-3,CASSQVGGGAGDTQYF,TGTGCCAGCAGCCAGGTGGGCGGGGGGGCCGGAGATACGCAGTATTTT
.,TRBV6-6,.,TRBJ1-1,CASRWQNTEAFF,TGTGCCAGCAGGTGGCAGAACACTGAAGCTTTCTTT
.,TRBV19,.,TRBJ1-5,CASSIEGQLGQPQHF,TGTGCCAGTAGTATAGAAGGACAGTTAGGTCAGCCCCAGCATTTT
TRBD1,TRBV28,.,TRBJ1-5,CASSLRDRARQPQHF,TGTGCCAGCAGTTTAAGGGACAGGGCCCGCCAGCCCCAGCATTTT
TRBD1,TRBV27,.,TRBJ2-2,CASRRTGVYAGELFF,TGTGCCAGCAGGAGGACAGGGGTTTACGCCGGGGAGCTGTTTTTT
.,TRBV4-1,.,TRBJ2-7,CASSQDVSLYEQYF,TGCGCCAGCAGCCAAGATGTTAGTCTATACGAGCAGTACTTC
TRBD2,TRBV11-2,.,TRBJ2-7,CASSADGGNEQYF,TGTGCCAGCAGCGCCGACGGGGGGAACGAGCAGTACTTC
TRBD1,TRBV7-9,.,TRBJ2-1,CASSVDRTGYNEQFF,TGTGCCAGCAGCGTAGACAGGACAGGCTACAATGAGCAGTTCTTC
TRBD1,TRBV11-3,.,TRBJ1-1,CASSYTGVAEAFF,TGTGCCAGCAGCTACACAGGGGTTGCTGAAGCTTTCTTT
.,TRBV4-1,.,TRBJ2-5,CASSQLALETQYF,TGCGCCAGCAGCCAGCTAGCTTTGGAGACCCAGTACTTC
TRBD2,TRBV5-4,.,TRBJ2-1,CASSSLSGGGYNEQFF,TGTGCCAGCAGCTCCCTCAGCGGGGGGGGCTACAATGAGCAGTTCTTC